The entry below gives a single T cell receptor (beta chain) sequence along with its context. Data came from immunoSEQ multiplex PCR; TCRdb stores just in-frame clones and leaves some out. Here the sample spans some 200,000 clones, around 80% being singletons. The source of the sample is a study of blood T cell repertoires in COVID-19. Study-wide context: COVID-19 samples collected from the United States, Italy and Spain covered acute and convalescent phases. Sources were T cells, B-cell-depleted T cells, or PBMCs; the material itself was cDNA or gDNA.

CDR1 SGHKS and CDR2 YYEKEE come from the germline V gene (reference sequence). CDR3 length: 15 amino acids. The J segment lost 3 bases and the V segment lost 0 bases, leaving 5 bases of the junction unmatched. Sequenced material: peripheral blood. This chain connects TRBV5-5 to TRBJ2-7; 8 positions agree with TRBD2. The sequence was collected from a man aged 25-40 years with active or convalescent COVID-19. The CDR3 DNA is TGTGCCAGCAGCTTGGAACTAGCGGTTAACTACGAGCAGTACTTC. This codes for CASSLELAVNYEQYF. Full variable domain (remainder filled in from reference TRBV5-5 and TRBJ2-7): DAGVTQSPTHLIKTRGQQVTLRCSPISGHKSVSWYQQVLGQGPQFIFQYYEKEERGRGNFPDRFSARQFPNYSSELNVNALLLGDSALYLCASSLELAVNYEQYFGPGTRLTVT.